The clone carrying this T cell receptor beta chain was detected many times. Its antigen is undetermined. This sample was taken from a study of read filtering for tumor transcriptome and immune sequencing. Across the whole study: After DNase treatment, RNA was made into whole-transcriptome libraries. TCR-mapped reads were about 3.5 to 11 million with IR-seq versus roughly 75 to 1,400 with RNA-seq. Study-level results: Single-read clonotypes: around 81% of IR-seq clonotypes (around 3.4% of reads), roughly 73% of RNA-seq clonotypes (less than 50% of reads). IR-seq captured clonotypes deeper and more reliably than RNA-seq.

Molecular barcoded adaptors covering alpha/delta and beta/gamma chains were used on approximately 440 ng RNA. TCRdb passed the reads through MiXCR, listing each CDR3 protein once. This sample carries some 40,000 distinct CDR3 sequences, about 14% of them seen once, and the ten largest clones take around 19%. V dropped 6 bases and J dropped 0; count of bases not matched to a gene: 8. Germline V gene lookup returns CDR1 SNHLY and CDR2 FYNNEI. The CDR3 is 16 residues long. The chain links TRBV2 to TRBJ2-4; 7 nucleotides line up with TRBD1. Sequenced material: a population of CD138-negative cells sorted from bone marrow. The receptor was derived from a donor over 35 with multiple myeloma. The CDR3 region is CASSPGQDLAKNIQYF. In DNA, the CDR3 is TGTGCCAGCAGCCCCGGACAGGACTTAGCCAAAAACATTCAGTACTTC.